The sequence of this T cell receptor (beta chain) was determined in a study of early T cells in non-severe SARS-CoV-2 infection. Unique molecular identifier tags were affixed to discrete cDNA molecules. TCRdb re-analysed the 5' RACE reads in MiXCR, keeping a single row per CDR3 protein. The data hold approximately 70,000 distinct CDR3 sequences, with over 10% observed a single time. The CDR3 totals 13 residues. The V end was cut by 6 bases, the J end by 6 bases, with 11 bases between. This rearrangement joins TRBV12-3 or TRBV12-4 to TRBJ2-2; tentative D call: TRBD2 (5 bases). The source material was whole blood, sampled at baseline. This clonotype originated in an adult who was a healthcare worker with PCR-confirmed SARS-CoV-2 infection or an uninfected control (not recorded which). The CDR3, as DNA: TGTGCCAGCAGCCCACGGGGTGCCGGGGAGCTGTTTTTT. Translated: CASSPRGAGELFF.